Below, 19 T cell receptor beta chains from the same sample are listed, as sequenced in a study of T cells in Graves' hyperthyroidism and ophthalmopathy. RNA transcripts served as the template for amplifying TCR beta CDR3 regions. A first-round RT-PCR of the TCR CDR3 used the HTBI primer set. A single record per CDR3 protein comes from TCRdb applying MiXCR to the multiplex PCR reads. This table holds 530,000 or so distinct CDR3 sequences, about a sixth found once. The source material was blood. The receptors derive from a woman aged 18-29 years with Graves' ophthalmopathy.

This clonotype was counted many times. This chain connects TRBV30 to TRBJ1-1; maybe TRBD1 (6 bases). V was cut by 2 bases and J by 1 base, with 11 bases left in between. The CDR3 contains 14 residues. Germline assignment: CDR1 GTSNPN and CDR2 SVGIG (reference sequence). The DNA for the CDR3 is TGTGCCTGGAGTAAACAGGGAGCGAACACTGAAGCTTTCTTT. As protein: CAWSKQGANTEAFF. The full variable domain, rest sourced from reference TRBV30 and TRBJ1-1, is SQTIHQWPATLVQPVGSPLSLECTVEGTSNPNLYWYRQAAGRGLQLLFYSVGIGQISSEVPQNLSASRPQDRQFILSSKKLLLSDSGFYLCAWSKQGANTEAFFGQGTRLTVV.

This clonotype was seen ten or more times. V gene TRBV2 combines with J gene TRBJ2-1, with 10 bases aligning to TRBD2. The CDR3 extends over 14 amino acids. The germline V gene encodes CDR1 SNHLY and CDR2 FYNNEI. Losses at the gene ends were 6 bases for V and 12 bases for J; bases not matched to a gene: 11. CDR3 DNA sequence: TGTGCCAGCAGGACCCGAACTAGCGGGGAGGGGCAGTTCTTC. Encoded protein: CASRTRTSGEGQFF.

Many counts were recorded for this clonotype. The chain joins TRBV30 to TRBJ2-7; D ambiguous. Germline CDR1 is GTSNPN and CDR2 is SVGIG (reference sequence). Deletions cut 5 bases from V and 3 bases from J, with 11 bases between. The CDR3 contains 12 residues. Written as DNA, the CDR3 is TGTGCCTGGGGACGGCAATTCTACGAGCAGTACTTC. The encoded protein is CAWGRQFYEQYF. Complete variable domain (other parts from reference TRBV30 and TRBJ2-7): SQTIHQWPATLVQPVGSPLSLECTVEGTSNPNLYWYRQAAGRGLQLLFYSVGIGQISSEVPQNLSASRPQDRQFILSSKKLLLSDSGFYLCAWGRQFYEQYFGPGTRLTVT.

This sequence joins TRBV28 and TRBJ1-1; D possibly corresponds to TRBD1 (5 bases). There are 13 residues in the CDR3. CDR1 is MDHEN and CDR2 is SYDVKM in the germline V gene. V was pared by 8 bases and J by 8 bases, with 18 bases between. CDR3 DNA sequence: TGTGCCAGCGAGCTCGGACCGGGGCCCGAAGCTTTCTTT. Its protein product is CASELGPGPEAFF.

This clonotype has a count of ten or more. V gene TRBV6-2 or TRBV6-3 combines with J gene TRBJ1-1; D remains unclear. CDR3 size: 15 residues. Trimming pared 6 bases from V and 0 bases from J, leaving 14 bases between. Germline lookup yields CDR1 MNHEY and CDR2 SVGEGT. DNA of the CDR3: TGTGCCAGCAGAGAACCCAGGTCCTTGAACACTGAAGCTTTCTTT. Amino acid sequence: CASREPRSLNTEAFF.

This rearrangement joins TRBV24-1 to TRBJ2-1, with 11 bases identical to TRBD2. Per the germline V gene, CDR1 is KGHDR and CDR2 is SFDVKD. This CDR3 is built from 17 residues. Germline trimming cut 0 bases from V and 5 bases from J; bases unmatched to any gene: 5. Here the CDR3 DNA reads TGTGCCACCAGTGATTTGCAGACTAGCGGGGACCACAATGAGCAGTTCTTC. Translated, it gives CATSDLQTSGDHNEQFF.

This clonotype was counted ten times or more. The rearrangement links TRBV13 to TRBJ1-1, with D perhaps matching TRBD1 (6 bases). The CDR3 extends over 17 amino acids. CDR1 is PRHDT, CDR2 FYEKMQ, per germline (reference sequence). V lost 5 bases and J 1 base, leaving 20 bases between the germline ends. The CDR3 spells CASSPHLVQGSNTEAFF. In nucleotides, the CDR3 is TGTGCCAGCAGCCCCCACCTGGTACAGGGTTCGAACACTGAAGCTTTCTTT. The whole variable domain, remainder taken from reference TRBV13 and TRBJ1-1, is AAGVIQSPRHLIKEKRETATLKCYPIPRHDTVYWYQQGPGQDPQFLISFYEKMQSDKGSIPDRFSAQQFSDYHSELNMSSLELGDSALYFCASSPHLVQGSNTEAFFGQGTRLTVV.

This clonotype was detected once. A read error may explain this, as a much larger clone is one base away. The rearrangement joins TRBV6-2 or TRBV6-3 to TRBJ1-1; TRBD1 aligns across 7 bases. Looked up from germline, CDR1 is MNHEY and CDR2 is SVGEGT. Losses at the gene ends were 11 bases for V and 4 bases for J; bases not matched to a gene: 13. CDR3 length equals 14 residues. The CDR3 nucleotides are TGTGCCCTTACTAAGGGGGCGCGTGTCACTGAAGCTTTCTTT. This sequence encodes CALTKGARVTEAFF.

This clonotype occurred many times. The CDR3 reads CSALDRVNTEAFF. CDR3 in DNA: TGCAGTGCTCTCGACAGGGTGAACACTGAAGCTTTCTTT. This rearrangement joins TRBV20-1 to TRBJ1-1; 7 bases agree with TRBD1. The V gene's germline CDR1 is DFQATT and CDR2 SNEGSKA (reference sequence). Trimming cost V 5 bases and J 0 bases; bases outside gene matches: 3. This CDR3 spans 13 amino acids.

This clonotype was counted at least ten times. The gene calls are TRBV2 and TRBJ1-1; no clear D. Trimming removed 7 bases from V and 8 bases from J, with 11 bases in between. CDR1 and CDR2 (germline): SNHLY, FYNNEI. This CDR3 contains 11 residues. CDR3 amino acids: CASILLEEAFF. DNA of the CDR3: TGTGCCAGCATCCTTCTGGAGGAAGCTTTCTTT.

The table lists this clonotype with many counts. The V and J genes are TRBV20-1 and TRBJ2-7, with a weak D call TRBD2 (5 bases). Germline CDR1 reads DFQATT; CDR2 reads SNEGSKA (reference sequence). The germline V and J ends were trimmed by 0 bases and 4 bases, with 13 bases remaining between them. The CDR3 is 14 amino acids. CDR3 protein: CSARDVAGGYEQYF. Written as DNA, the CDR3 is TGCAGTGCTAGAGACGTAGCAGGAGGTTACGAGCAGTACTTC.

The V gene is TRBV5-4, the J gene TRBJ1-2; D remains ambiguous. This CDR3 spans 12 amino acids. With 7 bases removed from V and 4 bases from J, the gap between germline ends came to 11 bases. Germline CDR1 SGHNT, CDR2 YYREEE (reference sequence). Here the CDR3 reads CASFDGSYGYTF. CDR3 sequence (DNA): TGTGCCAGCTTTGATGGAAGCTATGGCTACACCTTC.

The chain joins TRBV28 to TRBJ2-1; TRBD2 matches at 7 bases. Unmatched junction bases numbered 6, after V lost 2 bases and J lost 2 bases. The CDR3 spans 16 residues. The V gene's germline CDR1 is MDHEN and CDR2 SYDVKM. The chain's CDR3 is CASSLMGEGPYNEQFF. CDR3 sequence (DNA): TGTGCCAGCAGTTTAATGGGGGAGGGCCCCTACAATGAGCAGTTCTTC.

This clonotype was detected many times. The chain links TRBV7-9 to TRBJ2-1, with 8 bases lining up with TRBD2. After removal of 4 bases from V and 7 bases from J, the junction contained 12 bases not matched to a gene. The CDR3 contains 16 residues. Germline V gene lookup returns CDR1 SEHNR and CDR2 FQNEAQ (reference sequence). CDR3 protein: CASSSGGTVSKNEQFF. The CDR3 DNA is TGTGCCAGCAGCTCGGGGGGGACGGTCTCTAAGAATGAGCAGTTCTTC.

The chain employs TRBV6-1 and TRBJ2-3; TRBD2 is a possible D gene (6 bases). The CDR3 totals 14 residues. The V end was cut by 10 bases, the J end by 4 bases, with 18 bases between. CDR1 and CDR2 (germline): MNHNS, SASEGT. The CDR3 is CATGWAGPADTQYF. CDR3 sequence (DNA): TGTGCCACGGGTTGGGCGGGGCCCGCAGATACGCAGTATTTT.

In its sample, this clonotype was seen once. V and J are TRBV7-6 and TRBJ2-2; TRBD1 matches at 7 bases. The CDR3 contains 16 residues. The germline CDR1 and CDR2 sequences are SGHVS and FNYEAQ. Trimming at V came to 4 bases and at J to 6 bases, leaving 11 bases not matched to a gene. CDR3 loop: CASSSRQGVIPGELFF. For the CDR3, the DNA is TGTGCCAGCAGCTCCCGACAGGGAGTAATTCCCGGGGAGCTGTTTTTT.

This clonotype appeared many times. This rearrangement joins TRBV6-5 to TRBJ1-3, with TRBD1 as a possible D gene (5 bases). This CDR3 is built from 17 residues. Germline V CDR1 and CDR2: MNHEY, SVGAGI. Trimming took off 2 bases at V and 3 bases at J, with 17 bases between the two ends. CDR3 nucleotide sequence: TGTGCCAGCAGTTACGGGGGAAGGGACGGATATGGAAACACCATATATTTT. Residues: CASSYGGRDGYGNTIYF.

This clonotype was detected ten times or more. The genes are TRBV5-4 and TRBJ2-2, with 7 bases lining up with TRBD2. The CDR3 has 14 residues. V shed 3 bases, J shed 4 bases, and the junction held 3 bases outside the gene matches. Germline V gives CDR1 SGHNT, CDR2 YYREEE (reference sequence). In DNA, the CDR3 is TGTGCCAGCAGCTCGGGACTAAGCACCGGGGAGCTGTTTTTT. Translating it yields CASSSGLSTGELFF.

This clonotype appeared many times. CDR3 loop: CASSPESGGVLTDTQYF. Here the CDR3 DNA reads TGCGCCAGCAGCCCGGAGAGTGGCGGGGTACTAACAGATACGCAGTATTTT. The gene calls are TRBV5-1 and TRBJ2-3; possibly TRBD2 for D (6 bases). This CDR3 comprises 17 residues. Trimming left V 4 bases short and J 3 bases short, with 21 bases between. Germline lookup yields CDR1 SGHRS and CDR2 YFSETQ.